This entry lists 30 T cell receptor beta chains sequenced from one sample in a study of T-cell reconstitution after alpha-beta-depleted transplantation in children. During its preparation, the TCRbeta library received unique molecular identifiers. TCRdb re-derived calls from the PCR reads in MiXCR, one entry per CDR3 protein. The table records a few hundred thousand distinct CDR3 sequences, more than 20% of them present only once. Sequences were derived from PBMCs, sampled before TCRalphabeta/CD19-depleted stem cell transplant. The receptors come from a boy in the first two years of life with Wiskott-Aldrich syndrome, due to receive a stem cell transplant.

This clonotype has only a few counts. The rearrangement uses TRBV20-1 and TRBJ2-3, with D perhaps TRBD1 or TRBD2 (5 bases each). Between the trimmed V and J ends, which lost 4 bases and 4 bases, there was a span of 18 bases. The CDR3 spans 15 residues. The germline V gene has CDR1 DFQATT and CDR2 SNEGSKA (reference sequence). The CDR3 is CSAIQGVGPPDTQYF. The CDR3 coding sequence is TGCAGTGCTATTCAGGGAGTCGGCCCCCCAGATACGCAGTATTTT.

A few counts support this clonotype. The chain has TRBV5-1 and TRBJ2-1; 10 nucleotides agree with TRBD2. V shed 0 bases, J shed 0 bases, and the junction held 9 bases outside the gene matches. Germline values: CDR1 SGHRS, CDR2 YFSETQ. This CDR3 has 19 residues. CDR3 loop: CASSLALAGIRGSYNEQFF. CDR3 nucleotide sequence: TGCGCCAGCAGCTTGGCACTAGCGGGAATAAGAGGCTCCTACAATGAGCAGTTCTTC.

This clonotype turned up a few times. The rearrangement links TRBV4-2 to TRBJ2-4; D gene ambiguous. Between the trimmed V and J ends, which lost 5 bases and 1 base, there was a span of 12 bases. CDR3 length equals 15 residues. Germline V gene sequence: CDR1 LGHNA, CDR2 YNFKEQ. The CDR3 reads CASSDAPLAKNIQYF. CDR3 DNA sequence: TGTGCCAGCAGCGATGCCCCCCTCGCCAAAAACATTCAGTACTTC.

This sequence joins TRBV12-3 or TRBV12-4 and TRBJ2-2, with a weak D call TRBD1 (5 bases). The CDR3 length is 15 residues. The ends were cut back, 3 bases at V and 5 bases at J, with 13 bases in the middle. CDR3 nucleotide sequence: TGTGCCAGCAGTTTCAAGGGGTATCGAACCGGGGAGCTGTTTTTT. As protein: CASSFKGYRTGELFF.

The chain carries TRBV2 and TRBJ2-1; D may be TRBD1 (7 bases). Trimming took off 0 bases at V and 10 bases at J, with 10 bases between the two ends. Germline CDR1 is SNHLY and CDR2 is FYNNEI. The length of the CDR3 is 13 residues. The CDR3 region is CASSEAAGGEQFF. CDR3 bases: TGTGCCAGCAGTGAAGCTGCAGGGGGGGAGCAGTTCTTC.

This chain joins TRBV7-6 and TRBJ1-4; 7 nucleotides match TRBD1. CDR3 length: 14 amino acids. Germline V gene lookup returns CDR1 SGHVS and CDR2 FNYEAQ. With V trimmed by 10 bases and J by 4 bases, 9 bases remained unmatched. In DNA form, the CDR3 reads TGTGCCATCCAGATCGGGACAGATAATGAAAAACTGTTTTTT. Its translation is CAIQIGTDNEKLFF.

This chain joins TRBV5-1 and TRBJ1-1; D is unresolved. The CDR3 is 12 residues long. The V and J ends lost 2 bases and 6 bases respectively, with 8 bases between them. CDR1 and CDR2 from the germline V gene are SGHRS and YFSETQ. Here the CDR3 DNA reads TGCGCCAGCAGCTTTACCGGGGCTGAAGCTTTCTTT. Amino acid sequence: CASSFTGAEAFF.

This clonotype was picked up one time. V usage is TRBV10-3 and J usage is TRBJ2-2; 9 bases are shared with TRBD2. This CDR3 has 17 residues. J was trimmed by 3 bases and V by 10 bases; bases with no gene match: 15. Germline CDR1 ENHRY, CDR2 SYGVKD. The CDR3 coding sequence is TGTGCCACCAGGACCGGGACTAGCTTTCTCCACACCGGGGAGCTGTTTTTT. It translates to CATRTGTSFLHTGELFF.

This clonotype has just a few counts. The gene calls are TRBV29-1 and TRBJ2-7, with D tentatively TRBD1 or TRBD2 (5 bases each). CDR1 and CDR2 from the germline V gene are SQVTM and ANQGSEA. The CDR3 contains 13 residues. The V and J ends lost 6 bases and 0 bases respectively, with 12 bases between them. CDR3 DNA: TGCAGCGTCTCTGGTGGGACCTCCTACGAGCAGTACTTC. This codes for CSVSGGTSYEQYF.

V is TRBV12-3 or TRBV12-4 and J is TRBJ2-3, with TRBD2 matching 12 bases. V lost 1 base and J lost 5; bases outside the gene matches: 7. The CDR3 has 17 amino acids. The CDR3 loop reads CASSLGRLAGAVDTQYF. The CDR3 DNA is TGTGCCAGCAGTTTAGGCCGACTAGCGGGAGCGGTAGATACGCAGTATTTT.

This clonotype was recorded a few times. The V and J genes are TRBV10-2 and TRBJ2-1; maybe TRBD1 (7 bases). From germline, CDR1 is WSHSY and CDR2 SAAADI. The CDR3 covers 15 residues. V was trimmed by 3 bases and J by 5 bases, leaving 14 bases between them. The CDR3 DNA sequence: TGCGCCAGCAGTGAAGGCAGGGGGGTCGACAATGAGCAGTTCTTC. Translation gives CASSEGRGVDNEQFF.

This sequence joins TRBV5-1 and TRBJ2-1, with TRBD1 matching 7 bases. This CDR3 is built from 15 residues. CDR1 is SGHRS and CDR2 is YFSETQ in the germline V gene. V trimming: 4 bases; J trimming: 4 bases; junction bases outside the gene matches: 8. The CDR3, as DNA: TGCGCCAGCAGCCGAAGACAGGGAGAATACAATGAGCAGTTCTTC. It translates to CASSRRQGEYNEQFF.

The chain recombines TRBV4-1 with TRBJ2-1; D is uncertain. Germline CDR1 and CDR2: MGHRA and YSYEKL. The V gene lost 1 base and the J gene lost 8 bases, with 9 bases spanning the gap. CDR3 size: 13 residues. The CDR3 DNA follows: TGCGCCAGCAGCCAAGTCTCCCATTATGAGCAGTTCTTC. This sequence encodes CASSQVSHYEQFF.

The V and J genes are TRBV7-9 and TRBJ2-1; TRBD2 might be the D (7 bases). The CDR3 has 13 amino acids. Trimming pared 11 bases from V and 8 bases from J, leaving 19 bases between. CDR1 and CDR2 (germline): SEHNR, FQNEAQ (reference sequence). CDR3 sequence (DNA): TGTGCCGGCACAGGGACTAAGAAGGATGAGCAGTTCTTC. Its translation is CAGTGTKKDEQFF.

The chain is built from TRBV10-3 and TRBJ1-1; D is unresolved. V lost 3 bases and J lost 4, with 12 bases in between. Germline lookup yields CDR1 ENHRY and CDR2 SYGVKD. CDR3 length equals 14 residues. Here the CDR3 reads CAISENQQATEAFF. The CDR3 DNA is TGTGCCATCAGTGAAAATCAGCAGGCCACTGAAGCTTTCTTT.

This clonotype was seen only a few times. The DNA of the CDR3 is TGTGCCTGGAGTGCTGGCACCCGGGGAATGGGTACGCAGTATTTT. Its translation: CAWSAGTRGMGTQYF. The gene calls are TRBV30 and TRBJ2-3, with D tentatively TRBD2 (5 bases). The CDR3 sequence is 15 residues long. Per the germline V gene, CDR1 is GTSNPN and CDR2 is SVGIG (reference sequence). V dropped 1 base and J dropped 8 bases, with 19 bases sitting between them.

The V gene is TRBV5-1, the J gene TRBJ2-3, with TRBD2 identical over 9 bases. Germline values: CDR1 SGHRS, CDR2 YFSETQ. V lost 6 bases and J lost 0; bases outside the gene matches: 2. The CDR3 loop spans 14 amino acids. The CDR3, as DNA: TGCGCCAGCATTAGCGGGAGAAGCACAGATACGCAGTATTTT. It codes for CASISGRSTDTQYF.

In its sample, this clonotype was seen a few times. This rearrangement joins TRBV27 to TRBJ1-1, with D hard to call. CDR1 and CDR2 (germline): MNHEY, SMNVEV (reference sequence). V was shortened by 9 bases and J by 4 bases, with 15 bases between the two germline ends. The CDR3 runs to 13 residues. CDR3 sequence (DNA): TGTGCCAGTTCGGTACGGGAAGCCACTGAAGCTTTCTTT. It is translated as CASSVREATEAFF.

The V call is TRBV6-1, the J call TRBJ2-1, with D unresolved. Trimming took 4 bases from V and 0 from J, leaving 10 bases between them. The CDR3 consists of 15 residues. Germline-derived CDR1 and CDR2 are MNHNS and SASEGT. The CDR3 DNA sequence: TGTGCCAGCAGTGTTTCCCGGAGCTCCTACAATGAGCAGTTCTTC. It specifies CASSVSRSSYNEQFF.

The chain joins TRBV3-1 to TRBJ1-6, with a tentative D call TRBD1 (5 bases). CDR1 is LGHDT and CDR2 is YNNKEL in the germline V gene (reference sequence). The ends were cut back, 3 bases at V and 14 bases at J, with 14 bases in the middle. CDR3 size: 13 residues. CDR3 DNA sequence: TGTGCCAGCAGCCACGGGGCCCGTCGGTCCCTCCACTTT. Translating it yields CASSHGARRSLHF.

For the CDR3, the DNA is TGTGCCAGCAGCTTCAACGGGGGTGGTCAGTTCTTC. Encoded protein: CASSFNGGGQFF. The chain has TRBV7-2 and TRBJ2-1; maybe TRBD2 (6 bases). This CDR3 is built from 12 residues. Trimming stripped 3 bases from V and 13 bases from J, with 13 bases between. The germline V gene encodes CDR1 SGHTA and CDR2 FQGNSA.

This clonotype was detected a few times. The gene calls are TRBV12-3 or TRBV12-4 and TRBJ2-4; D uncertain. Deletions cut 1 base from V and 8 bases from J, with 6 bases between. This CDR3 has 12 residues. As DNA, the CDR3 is TGTGCCAGCAGTTTAGTAGTTGACATTCAGTACTTC. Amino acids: CASSLVVDIQYF.

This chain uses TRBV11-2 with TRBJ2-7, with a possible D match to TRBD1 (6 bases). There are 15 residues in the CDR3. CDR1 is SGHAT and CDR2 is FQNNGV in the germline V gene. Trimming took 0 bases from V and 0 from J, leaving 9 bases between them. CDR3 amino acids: CASSLEGAHSYEQYF. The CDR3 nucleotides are TGTGCCAGCAGCTTAGAGGGGGCCCACTCCTACGAGCAGTACTTC. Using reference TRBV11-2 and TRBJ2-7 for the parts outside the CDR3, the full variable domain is EAGVAQSPRYKIIEKRQSVAFWCNPISGHATLYWYQQILGQGPKLLIQFQNNGVVDDSQLPKDRFSAERLKGVDSTLKIQPAKLEDSAVYLCASSLEGAHSYEQYFGPGTRLTVT.

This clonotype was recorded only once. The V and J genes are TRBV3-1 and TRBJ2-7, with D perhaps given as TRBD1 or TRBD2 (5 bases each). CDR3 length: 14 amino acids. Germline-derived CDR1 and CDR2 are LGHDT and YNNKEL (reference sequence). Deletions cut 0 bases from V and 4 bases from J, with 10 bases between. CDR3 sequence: CASSQDSWGYEQYF. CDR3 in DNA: TGTGCCAGCAGCCAAGATTCATGGGGGTACGAGCAGTACTTC.

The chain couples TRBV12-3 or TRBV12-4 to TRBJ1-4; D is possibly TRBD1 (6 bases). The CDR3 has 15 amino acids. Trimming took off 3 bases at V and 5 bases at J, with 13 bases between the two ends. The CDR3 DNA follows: TGTGCCAGCAGTTTCGGTGGAGGGGGAAATGAAAAACTGTTTTTT. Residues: CASSFGGGGNEKLFF.

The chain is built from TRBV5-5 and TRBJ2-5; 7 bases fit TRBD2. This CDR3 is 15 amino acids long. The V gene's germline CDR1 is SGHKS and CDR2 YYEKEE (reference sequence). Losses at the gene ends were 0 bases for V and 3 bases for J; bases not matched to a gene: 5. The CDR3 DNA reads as TGTGCCAGCAGCTTGGTGGGGGGGGGAAAAGAGACCCAGTACTTC. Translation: CASSLVGGGKETQYF.

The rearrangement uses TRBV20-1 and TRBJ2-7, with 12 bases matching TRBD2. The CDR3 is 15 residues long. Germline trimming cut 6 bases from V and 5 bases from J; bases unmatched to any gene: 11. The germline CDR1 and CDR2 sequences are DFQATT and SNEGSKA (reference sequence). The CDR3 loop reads CSALRTSGTPDEQYF. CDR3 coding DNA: TGCAGTGCCCTCCGGACTAGCGGGACCCCCGACGAGCAGTACTTC.

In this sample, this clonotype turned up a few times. CDR3 residues: CASRRAANTEAFF. Here the CDR3 DNA reads TGCGCCAGCAGACGGGCAGCGAACACTGAAGCTTTCTTT. The rearrangement uses TRBV5-1 and TRBJ1-1, with D uncertain. Trimming stripped 5 bases from V and 1 base from J, with 9 bases between. The germline V gene has CDR1 SGHRS and CDR2 YFSETQ. The CDR3 loop spans 13 amino acids.

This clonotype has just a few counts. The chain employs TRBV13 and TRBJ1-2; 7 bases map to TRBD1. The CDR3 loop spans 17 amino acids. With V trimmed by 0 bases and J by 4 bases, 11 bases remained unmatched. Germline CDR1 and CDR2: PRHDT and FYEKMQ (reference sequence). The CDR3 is CASSLGDWGQNLYGYTF. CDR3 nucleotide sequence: TGTGCCAGCAGCTTAGGGGATTGGGGACAGAATCTCTATGGCTACACCTTC.

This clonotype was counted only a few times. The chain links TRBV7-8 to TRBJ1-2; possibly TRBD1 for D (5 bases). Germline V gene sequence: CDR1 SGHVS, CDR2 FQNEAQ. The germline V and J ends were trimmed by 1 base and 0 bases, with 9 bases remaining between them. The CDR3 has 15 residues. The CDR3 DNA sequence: TGTGCCAGCAGCTTAGGTACAGGAGCTAACTATGGCTACACCTTC. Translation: CASSLGTGANYGYTF.